Each of the 16 T cell receptor beta chains below was sequenced from the same sample in a study of blood T cell repertoires in COVID-19. Profiling relied on immunoSEQ multiplex PCR, and the TCRdb table lists in-frame clones only, not all of them. Found here are under 30,000 clones, around 83% of them singletons; the top ten hold around 24%. Sequenced input: peripheral blood. Receptors were obtained from a human donor in a cohort sampled during active COVID-19.

This clone was detected only a few times. This chain joins TRBV4-3 and TRBJ2-1; 8 bases are shared with TRBD2. Germline CDR1 and CDR2: LGHNA and YSLEER. The CDR3 has 19 residues. The V gene end was trimmed by 1 base and the J gene end by 0 bases; junction bases not matched to a gene: 11. CDR3 nucleotide sequence: TGCGCCAGCAGCCAAGGCGCGACTAGCGCCGTAAGCTCCTACAATGAGCAGTTCTTC. It yields the protein CASSQGATSAVSSYNEQFF.

This sequence joins TRBV4-1 and TRBJ2-7; D gene ambiguous. Trimming shortened V by 0 bases and J by 1 base, and 16 bases separated the two germline ends. CDR3 length equals 17 residues. Germline CDR1 and CDR2: MGHRA and YSYEKL. CDR3 sequence: CASSQDIHRETSYEQYF. In DNA form, the CDR3 reads TGCGCCAGCAGCCAAGATATTCACAGAGAGACATCCTACGAGCAGTACTTC.

This clone is labeled as medium-sized. An end of the junction differs from the germline gene, which may be a read error. The chain carries TRBV2 and TRBJ2-7; the D is unclear. Germline loops: CDR1 SNHLY, CDR2 FYNNEI. The CDR3 extends over 10 amino acids. CDR3 nucleotides: TGTGCCAGCAGTGATCCATTCATCCACTTC. Its protein is CASSDPFIHF.

This chain links TRBV4-1 with TRBJ1-4; the D gene is possibly TRBD1 (6 bases). CDR3 length equals 15 residues. Germline V gene sequence: CDR1 MGHRA, CDR2 YSYEKL. V gave up 5 bases and J gave up 0 bases, with 10 bases separating them. The CDR3 sequence: CASSAQGPTNEKLFF. The CDR3 region has the DNA TGCGCCAGCAGCGCGCAGGGGCCAACTAATGAAAAACTGTTTTTT.

The V and J genes are TRBV6-6 and TRBJ1-2, with 10 positions matching TRBD1. V gave up 6 bases and J gave up 7 bases; unmatched junction bases: 20. CDR1 MNHNY and CDR2 SVGAGI come from the germline V gene (reference sequence). The length of the CDR3 is 18 residues. The CDR3 reads CASSRTLPGTGAAFGYTF. CDR3 in DNA: TGTGCCAGCAGCCGAACGCTCCCCGGGACAGGGGCCGCTTTTGGCTACACCTTC.

This chain connects TRBV4-1 to TRBJ2-1; tentative D call: TRBD2 (6 bases). V lost 2 bases to trimming and J lost 5 bases, with 13 bases between them. The CDR3 is made up of 15 amino acids. Germline V gene sequence: CDR1 MGHRA, CDR2 YSYEKL. CDR3 nucleotide sequence: TGCGCCAGCAGCCAATCCCCGGGAGTTAACAATGAGCAGTTCTTC. It codes for CASSQSPGVNNEQFF.

V is TRBV4-3 and J is TRBJ2-1, with a tentative D call TRBD2 (6 bases). Per germline, CDR1 LGHNA and CDR2 YSLEER. V was shortened by 1 base and J by 2 bases, with 18 bases between the two germline ends. This CDR3 has 18 residues. In DNA, the CDR3 is TGCGCCAGCAGCCAAGCCTGGGGCACGGGAGTGCCCTACAATGAGCAGTTCTTC. Translated: CASSQAWGTGVPYNEQFF.

This CDR3 is CASSLSYATSGDSYEQYF. The CDR3, as DNA: TGTGCCAGCAGTTTATCCTACGCGACTAGCGGGGACTCCTACGAGCAGTACTTC. The chain recombines TRBV27 with TRBJ2-7, with TRBD2 matching over 11 bases. Losses at the gene ends were 0 bases for V and 0 bases for J; bases not matched to a gene: 7. The germline CDR1 and CDR2 sequences are MNHEY and SMNVEV (reference sequence). The CDR3 is 18 residues long.

The gene calls are TRBV5-1 and TRBJ2-7, with D possibly TRBD1 on 6 matching bases. The CDR3 spans 13 residues. Germline V gives CDR1 SGHRS, CDR2 YFSETQ. V lost 3 bases to trimming and J lost 4 bases, with 11 bases between them. The CDR3 region is CASSYGQLYEQYF. Written as DNA, the CDR3 is TGCGCCAGCAGCTACGGACAGCTTTACGAGCAGTACTTC.

The CDR3 region is CASSWGRGDTQYF. DNA for the CDR3: TGTGCCAGCAGTTGGGGGCGCGGGGATACGCAGTATTTT. V and J are TRBV6-5 and TRBJ2-3, with D possibly being TRBD1 (6 bases). Germline V CDR1 and CDR2: MNHEY, SVGAGI. This CDR3 contains 13 residues. V was clipped by 4 bases and J by 6 bases, with 11 bases between them.

The rearrangement links TRBV3-1 (or the pseudogene TRBV3-2) to TRBJ1-2, with D possibly TRBD1 on 6 matching bases. V lost 0 bases and J lost 8, with 19 bases in between. This CDR3 is built from 16 residues. In germline, CDR1 is LGHDT, CDR2 YNNKEL (reference sequence). CDR3 region: CASSQDLNRDIEGYTF. DNA of the CDR3: TGTGCCAGCAGCCAAGACCTTAATAGGGACATAGAAGGCTACACCTTC.

The chain combines TRBV7-2 with TRBJ2-3; 12 nucleotides match TRBD2. This CDR3 comprises 17 residues. From germline, CDR1 is SGHTA and CDR2 FQGNSA. V shed 1 base, J shed 5 bases, and the junction held 7 bases outside the gene matches. The chain's CDR3 is CASSLGWTSGTGDTQYF. The DNA for the CDR3 is TGTGCCAGCAGCTTAGGGTGGACTAGCGGGACTGGAGATACGCAGTATTTT.

The chain couples TRBV7-9 to TRBJ1-1, with a tentative D call TRBD1 (5 bases). Trimming left V 5 bases short and J 4 bases short, with 17 bases between. CDR1 SEHNR and CDR2 FQNEAQ come from the germline V gene (reference sequence). The CDR3 loop spans 15 amino acids. The CDR3 spells CASSLDSLTFTEAFF. The DNA for the CDR3 is TGTGCCAGCAGCCTAGACAGCCTAACTTTCACTGAAGCTTTCTTT.

The chain couples TRBV18 to TRBJ2-2; 10 bases align to TRBD2. The CDR3 length is 16 residues. V was pared by 3 bases and J by 6 bases, with 7 bases of the junction left unmatched. Germline V lookup: CDR1 KGHSH, CDR2 LQKENI. The CDR3 bases are TGTGCCAGCTCACCTGGACTAGCGGTCAAAGCCGGGGAGCTGTTTTTT. It encodes CASSPGLAVKAGELFF.

V is TRBV5-1 and J is TRBJ2-1; tentatively, D is TRBD2 (5 bases). Trimming stripped 6 bases from V and 6 bases from J, with 10 bases between. Germline CDR1 and CDR2: SGHRS and YFSETQ. The CDR3 runs 12 residues. The CDR3: CASNRGGNEQFF. Here the CDR3 DNA reads TGCGCCAGCAATCGGGGTGGCAATGAGCAGTTCTTC.

The genes are TRBV2 and TRBJ1-1; D not resolved. Looked up from germline, CDR1 is SNHLY and CDR2 is FYNNEI. This CDR3 is built from 11 residues. CDR3 sequence reads: CARKRGVEAFF. CDR3 bases: TGTGCAAGGAAACGGGGTGTTGAAGCTTTCTTT.